This T cell receptor beta chain was captured by sequencing in a study of T cell changes during pregnancy in multiple sclerosis (dated by TCRdb to the late 2010s). Notes on the research overall: The study examined how the T cell repertoire changed over the course of pregnancy in women with multiple sclerosis.

For CDR1 and CDR2, the germline V gene lists SGHRS and YFSETQ. Reading from cysteine to phenylalanine, the CDR3 counts 14 amino acids. Only the CDR3 DNA is retained, 42 bases long and in frame from the first base. Unmatched junction bases come to 11, with V trimmed by 4 bases and J by 11 bases. As for this clone: Its antigen is currently not known. Base qualities are not at hand, and no much larger clone is one base apart.

The method was the immunoSEQ multiplex PCR assay. As stored in TCRdb, this immuneACCESS dataset retains in-frame rearrangements with V and J assigned. A fraction of the clones does not appear; measured against another copy, unresolved V genes explain less than half of the discrepancy, and the remainder lacks a known reason. For this sample the table gives about 72,000 clones, of which 91% were detected only once. The top ten clones comprise 0.7% of the sample. The rearrangement joined TRBV5-1 to TRBJ2-7; TRBD1 aligns with 11 central bases. The sample in question was peripheral blood, obtained in the third trimester of pregnancy. The TCR comes from a female donor in good health, enrolled as a control in a pregnancy study. The nucleotides read TGCGCCAGCAGCGTCCGGGACAGGGGGGGACAGAAGTACTTC. Its protein reads: CASSVRDRGGQKYF.